A selection of T cell receptor beta chains follows, all from one sample in a study of OX40 agonist ivuxolimab in advanced cancers. Repertoires were generated with immunoSEQ multiplex PCR, while TCRdb's copy carries only in-frame clones and drops some. The table has almost 85,000 clones, about 91% seen once; the top ten hold less than 0.2%. Sample: CD4+ or CD8+ T cells sorted from blood, taken in a trial of the OX40 agonist ivuxolimab. The receptors originated from an adult with an advanced solid tumor such as melanoma, head and neck, liver or kidney cancer. The CDR3 runs from the conserved cysteine through the conserved F or W. D genes are given only for firm matches. Clone size is given for some rows only: seen once, a few or many times, or a class if the clone is expanded.

size	J	D	V	DNA	CDR3
.	TRBJ2-1	.	TRBV11-2	TGTGCCAGCAGCTTAGGTCGCGGAACCAATGAGCAGTTCTTC	CASSLGRGTNEQFF
.	TRBJ1-3	TRBD1	TRBV9	TGTGCCAGCAGCTCTGGGACAGGGATCCTCTCTGGAAACACCATATATTTT	CASSSGTGILSGNTIYF
.	TRBJ1-1	TRBD1	TRBV19	TGTGCCAGTAGTATAACAGGGGACACTGAAGCTTTCTTT	CASSITGDTEAFF
.	TRBJ2-6	TRBD1	TRBV9	TGTGCCAGCAGCGAGGGCTCGGGACAGCTTAGCTCTGGGGCCAACGTCCTGACTTTC	CASSEGSGQLSSGANVLTF
.	TRBJ1-1	.	TRBV10-3	TGTGCCATCAGTGGTGGCAAGAACACTGAAGCTTTCTTT	CAISGGKNTEAFF
.	TRBJ2-7	.	TRBV7-2	TGTGCCAGCAGCTTAGGTCCGGCAGTGACCTACGAGCAGTACTTC	CASSLGPAVTYEQYF
.	TRBJ2-2	.	TRBV2	TGTGCCAGCAGAAAATTAAAAAAGGGACAAGCGAACACCGGGGAGCTGTTTTTT	CASRKLKKGQANTGELFF
.	TRBJ1-6	TRBD1	TRBV15	TGTGCCACCGGGGACAGTCTCCTCAATTTCAATTCACCCCTCCACTTT	CATGDSLLNFNSPLHF
.	TRBJ2-1	.	TRBV2	TGTGCCAGCAGTGAAAGTCTCCCGAGCTCCTACAATGAGCAGTTCTTC	CASSESLPSSYNEQFF
few	TRBJ2-7	TRBD1	TRBV9	TGTGCCAGCAGCGCCTGGCAGGGGGCGGATGAGCAGTACTTC	CASSAWQGADEQYF
few	TRBJ2-3	.	TRBV5-4	TGTGCCAGCAGCCCCTGGGACCTCCGGAGCACAGATACGCAGTATTTT	CASSPWDLRSTDTQYF
.	TRBJ1-1	.	TRBV25-1	TGTGCCAGCAGTGATTCCGCCGTAGTGAACACTGAAGCTTTCTTT	CASSDSAVVNTEAFF
.	TRBJ1-5	.	TRBV5-6	TGTGCCAGCAGCTCCAGGGTTTCCCTTAATCAGCCCCAGCATTTT	CASSSRVSLNQPQHF
once	TRBJ2-3	TRBD2	TRBV28	TGTGCCAGCAGCACTAGGCCCCCCCTGGCGGGAGGCCGCACAGATACGCAGTATTTT	CASSTRPPLAGGRTDTQYF
.	TRBJ2-1	TRBD2	TRBV6-1	TGTGCCAGCAGTGGGACTAGCGGGGGGTATTACAATGAGCAGTTCTTC	CASSGTSGGYYNEQFF
.	TRBJ2-1	TRBD1	TRBV5-4	TGTGCCAGCAGCCAGGGACAGGGAACCTACAATGAGCAGTTCTTC	CASSQGQGTYNEQFF
.	TRBJ1-2	.	TRBV7-8	TGTGCCAGCAGCTTAGTCCCAGGGCTAGGGAACTATGGCTACACCTTC	CASSLVPGLGNYGYTF
.	TRBJ2-1	.	TRBV18	TGTGCCAGCTCGTCCCAGAACAGGGTGGAGCAGTTCTTC	CASSSQNRVEQFF
.	TRBJ2-3	.	TRBV9	TGTGCCAGCAGCGCCAGACACCCTAGCACAGATACGCAGTATTTT	CASSARHPSTDTQYF
.	TRBJ1-1	.	TRBV20-1	TGCAGTGCTCAGGGGATCACTGAAGCTTTCTTT	CSAQGITEAFF
.	TRBJ1-5	.	TRBV7-2	TGTGCCAGCAGCTTAATGGACACGGGCAATCAGCCCCAGCATTTT	CASSLMDTGNQPQHF
.	TRBJ2-5	.	TRBV7-3	TGTGCCAGCAGCTTAGCCGGGGAGACCCAGTACTTC	CASSLAGETQYF
.	TRBJ1-2	.	TRBV6-6	TGTGCCAGCAGTTCGCAGAACACCAGGGCTCCCGGCTACACCTTC	CASSSQNTRAPGYTF
.	TRBJ2-7	TRBD1	TRBV6-1	TGTGCCACTTTACGACCAGGGGGCCCTTACGAGCAGTACTTC	CATLRPGGPYEQYF
.	TRBJ1-1	.	TRBV6-6	TGTGCCAGCAGTATCCTAGGGGCCCGGGCGACTTTCTTT	CASSILGARATFF
.	TRBJ2-2	.	TRBV19	TGTGCCAGTGAGATAGGGAGATACACCGGGGAGCTGTTTTTT	CASEIGRYTGELFF
.	TRBJ1-3	TRBD1	TRBV11-2	TGTGCCAGCAGCGGAAGTGTTGGGGACAGGGGATCTGGAAACACCATATATTTT	CASSGSVGDRGSGNTIYF
.	TRBJ1-4	.	TRBV19	TGTGCCAGTAGCACGCGCGGTGAAAAACTGTTTTTT	CASSTRGEKLFF
.	TRBJ2-6	.	TRBV27	TGTGCCAGCAGTTTGAAACCGGGACGGAGCTCTGGGGCCAACGTCCTGACTTTC	CASSLKPGRSSGANVLTF
.	TRBJ1-5	.	TRBV6-5	TGTGCCAGCAGTTACTCCGGGGGGCTAGAACAGCCCCAGCATTTT	CASSYSGGLEQPQHF
.	TRBJ2-2	.	TRBV10-1	TGCGCCAGCAGTGAAAGGGGCACCACGAACACCGGGGAGCTGTTTTTT	CASSERGTTNTGELFF
few	TRBJ1-1	.	TRBV7-3	TGTGCCAGCAGCTTAACGTGGGGAACTGAAGCTTTCTTT	CASSLTWGTEAFF
once	TRBJ2-2	.	TRBV7-3	TGTGCCAGCAGCTTAAGTGCCGTGGGCACCGGGGAGCTGTTTTTT	CASSLSAVGTGELFF
.	TRBJ1-6	.	TRBV28	TGTGCCAGCAGTTTATGGGGGGGTACAGGCGGGGATTCACCCCTCCACTTT	CASSLWGGTGGDSPLHF
.	TRBJ2-1	TRBD2	TRBV5-1	TGCGCCAGCAGCCCGTCAGCGGGAGTGGGGAATGAGCAGTTCTTC	CASSPSAGVGNEQFF
once	TRBJ2-3	TRBD1	TRBV28	TGTGCCAGCAGTTTCCGCAGGGGGAGTACAGATACGCAGTATTTT	CASSFRRGSTDTQYF
.	TRBJ1-6	TRBD1	TRBV2	TGTGCCAGCACGCTTGACAGGGTAGGAAATTCACCCCTCCACTTT	CASTLDRVGNSPLHF
.	TRBJ2-1	.	TRBV7-2	TGTGCCAGCAGCCCGAGGGTGGGTGAGCAGTTCTTC	CASSPRVGEQFF
.	TRBJ2-1	TRBD2	TRBV19	TGTGCCAGTAGCGAGGGACTAGCATACGGTGAGCAGTTCTTC	CASSEGLAYGEQFF
.	TRBJ1-2	.	TRBV6-5	TGTGCCAGCAGTTATGTCGCCGGTTTGTCTAACTATGGCTACACCTTC	CASSYVAGLSNYGYTF
.	TRBJ2-1	.	TRBV5-4	TGTGCCAGCAGCGGGGTCGGGACACAATACAATGAGCAGTTCTTC	CASSGVGTQYNEQFF
.	TRBJ1-4	.	TRBV5-6	TGTGCCAGCAGCTTGGGACCCCAGATGTTTTTT	CASSLGPQMFF
.	TRBJ1-1	.	TRBV11-3	TGTGCCAGCAGCCTTTACCGGACAGCTGAAGCTTTCTTT	CASSLYRTAEAFF
.	TRBJ2-7	.	TRBV7-6	TGTGCCAGCAGCTCGGGACTTTCAATGGGGCAGTACTTC	CASSSGLSMGQYF
.	TRBJ2-5	.	TRBV11-2	TGTGCCAGCAGCTTAGTTGACGGGAGAGGGTACTTC	CASSLVDGRGYF
few	TRBJ2-2	TRBD2	TRBV5-6	TGTGCCAGCAGCCAACTAGCGGGAGGGGGCACCGGGGAGCTGTTTTTT	CASSQLAGGGTGELFF
.	TRBJ1-1	.	TRBV2	TGTGCCAGCTGTAAAGGGTCCTTGAACACTGAAGCTTTCTTT	CASCKGSLNTEAFF
few	TRBJ1-5	.	TRBV30	TGTGCCTGGAGTCGAGGATTACAGTCCAATCAGCCCCAGCATTTT	CAWSRGLQSNQPQHF
.	TRBJ1-1	.	TRBV12-2	TGTGCAAGTCGCCCTAATGGGGGGAACACTGAAGCTTTCTTT	CASRPNGGNTEAFF
.	TRBJ2-3	TRBD1	TRBV4-2	TGTGCCAGCAGCCGTGGACAGGGTTCGAGGACAGATACGCAGTATTTT	CASSRGQGSRTDTQYF
.	TRBJ1-2	.	TRBV7-2	TGTGCCAGCAGCTTAGTACAGGGAGTAAGTGGCTACACCTTC	CASSLVQGVSGYTF
.	TRBJ1-6	TRBD1	TRBV5-6	TGTGCCAGCAGCTCATGGACAGGGATGCATTCACCCCTCCACTTT	CASSSWTGMHSPLHF
.	TRBJ1-1	.	TRBV25-1	TGTGCCAGCAGTGATAAAGGAACAGCAAACACTGAAGCTTTCTTT	CASSDKGTANTEAFF
.	TRBJ2-5	.	TRBV27	TGTGCCAGCAGTCTAAGAGTAGGGGAGACCCAGTACTTC	CASSLRVGETQYF
.	TRBJ2-2	TRBD1	TRBV10-3	TGTGCCATCAGTCTCGGGACAGGGGGCCTCGGGGAGCTGTTTTTT	CAISLGTGGLGELFF
.	TRBJ2-2	.	TRBV9	TGTGCCAGCAGCGTAGCGTGGGGGGACACGAACACCGGGGAGCTGTTTTTT	CASSVAWGDTNTGELFF